A selection of T cell receptor beta chains follows, all from one sample in a study of T-cell reconstitution after alpha-beta-depleted transplantation in children. Each CDR3 protein is one row after TCRdb ran MiXCR on the PCR reads. The repertoire holds 450,000 to 600,000 distinct CDR3 sequences, with roughly a tenth as singletons. Material: PBMCs, obtained before TCRalphabeta/CD19-depleted stem cell transplant. All receptors come from a child aged 2 to 9 with inherited bone marrow failure, due to receive a stem cell transplant. Both conserved end residues are part of each CDR3. Each record gives: D gene, CDR3 length, J gene, V gene, clone size, CDR3 DNA, CDR3 protein. The D gene is left open where the match is weak. Size tells how often a clone was seen (once, few, many) or the class of an expanded clone, and some rows leave it out.

>TRBD2|15|TRBJ2-7|TRBV24-1|many
TGTGCCACCAGTGATTGGACTAGCGGCTCCTACGAGCAGTACTTC
CATSDWTSGSYEQYF
>-|14|TRBJ1-2|TRBV29-1|many
TGCAGCGTTTTGTTCTTTCGGGCAGGGTTTGGCTACACCTTC
CSVLFFRAGFGYTF
>TRBD2|15|TRBJ2-7|TRBV28|-
TGTGCCAGCAGTTTAGGGCCTAGCGGAGGATACGAGCAGTACTTC
CASSLGPSGGYEQYF
>TRBD2|13|TRBJ2-5|TRBV2|-
TGTGCCAGCCTCGGGAGGGCCCAAGAGACCCAGTACTTC
CASLGRAQETQYF
>-|14|TRBJ2-5|TRBV5-1|many
TGCGCCAGCAGCTTGGAGGGTTACCAAGAGACCCAGTACTTC
CASSLEGYQETQYF
>-|14|TRBJ1-6|TRBV27|many
TGTGCCAGCACGGCCCCTTCGGAAAATTCACCCCTCCACTTT
CASTAPSENSPLHF
>TRBD2|19|TRBJ2-5|TRBV10-2|few
TGCGCCAGCAGTGAGGGACTAGCGGGAGATGAAGGGGGTCGGGAGACCCAGTACTTC
CASSEGLAGDEGGRETQYF
>-|13|TRBJ2-7|TRBV20-1|-
TGCAGTGCGGAGGGGATAAGCTCCTACGAGCAGTACTTC
CSAEGISSYEQYF
>-|14|TRBJ2-1|TRBV12-3/TRBV12-4|-
TGTGCCAGCAGTTTATTGGGGGAGCTCTATGAGCGGTTCTTC
CASSLLGELYERFF
>TRBD1|18|TRBJ2-3|TRBV9|many
TGTGCCAGCAGCCCGTTGGGTCCACAGGGGGCGCAGAGTGGTACGCAGTATTTT
CASSPLGPQGAQSGTQYF
>-|14|TRBJ1-2|TRBV20-1|many
TGCAGTGCTAGAGACAGCCTTACTAACTATGGCTACACCTTC
CSARDSLTNYGYTF
>TRBD1|16|TRBJ2-3|TRBV27|many
TGTGCCAGCAGTTCGACGGGACAGGGGGCGGCAGATACGCAGTATTTT
CASSSTGQGAADTQYF
>-|13|TRBJ2-7|TRBV2|-
TGTGCCAGCAGTCGACAGGTGAACTACGAGCAGTACTTC
CASSRQVNYEQYF
>TRBD2|15|TRBJ2-5|TRBV20-1|-
TGCAGTGCTAGATCGGGGGGGCTCCCGGGTGGGACCCAGTACTTC
CSARSGGLPGGTQYF
>TRBD2|15|TRBJ2-7|TRBV12-3/TRBV12-4|many
TGTGCCAGCAGTCTCCATTTAGCGGGGTTTTACGAGCAGTACTTC
CASSLHLAGFYEQYF
>-|16|TRBJ2-3|TRBV29-1|many
TGCAGCGTTGACCACCGAATCCTCCTTAGCACAGATACGCAGTATTTT
CSVDHRILLSTDTQYF
>TRBD2|16|TRBJ2-1|TRBV20-1|many
TGCAGTGCTAGCAAGTCGAGACTAGCCTTTGGCAATGAGCAGTTCTTC
CSASKSRLAFGNEQFF
>-|13|TRBJ2-3|TRBV27|many
TGTGCCAGCAGTGCCATCTTCACAGATACGCAGTATTTT
CASSAIFTDTQYF
>TRBD1|13|TRBJ1-6|TRBV10-2|-
TGCGCCAGCAGCACAGGGGTCAATTCACCCCTCCACTTT
CASSTGVNSPLHF
>-|15|TRBJ2-5|TRBV28|many
TGTGCCAGCAGGTGGGGCGGGATTATACAAGAGACCCAGTACTTC
CASRWGGIIQETQYF
>TRBD1|17|TRBJ2-3|TRBV7-6|many
TGTGCCAGCAGCTTAGGGCCCAGGGGGCATCCCCCAGATACGCAGTATTTT
CASSLGPRGHPPDTQYF
>-|14|TRBJ2-1|TRBV27|many
TGTGCCAGCAGCGGGAGAGGCTCCTACAATGAGCAGTTCTTC
CASSGRGSYNEQFF
>TRBD1|15|TRBJ2-1|TRBV19|-
TGTGCCAGTAGTCCGGACAGGGGTTTAATCGATGAGCAGTTCTTC
CASSPDRGLIDEQFF
>-|16|TRBJ2-1|TRBV29-1|-
TGCAGCGTTCTGGGGCGGGCTTCCCGCTCCTACAATGAGCAGTTCTTC
CSVLGRASRSYNEQFF
>-|12|TRBJ1-1|TRBV29-1|many
TGCAGCGTTGTCGTGGGGGATCCTGAAGCTTTCTTT
CSVVVGDPEAFF
>TRBD2|16|TRBJ2-7|TRBV23-1|few
TGCGCCAGCAGTCAATCGGGAGGGAACCTGTGCTACGAGCAGTACTTC
CASSQSGGNLCYEQYF